This T cell receptor beta chain was sequenced in a study of blood T cells in healthy people across ages (dated by TCRdb to 2013 to 2016). Background on the whole study: In model experiments, roughly one uniquely barcoded TCR beta cDNA molecule per two T cells was captured by template switching. Using deep sequencing normalized with unique cDNA molecular identifiers, the study measured how TCR beta repertoire diversity changes with age. Donors were grouped into four age groups: young (average approximately 16 years), middle-aged (under 40), aged (around 60) and long-lived (82). Donors of different ages were randomly distributed across sequencing lanes to avoid experimental bias. The study analyzed two additional independent replicas of 1 million unique cDNA reads from the same blood draw for two donors, one aged 18 to 30 and one aged 80 or older. Study-wide findings and limitations: Estimates of total diversity based on one million sequenced T cells were considered lower bounds and underestimates. Observed TCR beta diversity per million T cells fell roughly linearly with age, and a significant reduction was already apparent by age roughly 40. Donor CMV infection status was unknown, potentially confounding age-related changes in expanded clonotypes. A strong correlation was found between observed TCR beta diversity and the percentage of naive T cells measured by flow cytometry. Compared with the aged group, the long-lived group had more naive CD4+ T cells, fewer expanded clones and increased TCR diversity, suggesting age selection. Because profiling used bulk unsorted PBMCs, naive and antigen-experienced compartments could not be compared conclusively.

A note on this clonotype: There is no known antigen for this receptor. Base qualities are missing; no much larger clone stands one base away.

The library relied on 5' RACE. Sequencing used an Illumina HiSeq 2500. A second roughly 6 to 12 cycle PCR used a sample-barcoded 5' primer and a J-beta primer mix. A template-switch 5' adaptor carrying 12 random nucleotides introduced a unique molecular identifier onto each TCR beta cDNA molecule. Each sample yielded at least 2.5 million CDR3-containing paired-end reads. All of the RNA was converted into first-strand cDNA using the Mint cDNA synthesis kit, with a TRBC-specific oligonucleotide serving as the primer. All cDNA was treated with uracil-DNA glycosylase and then went through a first 18-cycle PCR with the universal primers M1SS and BC2_uni_R. The paper's data handling went like this. Each sample was normalized by randomly selecting 1 million high-quality reads, each carrying a distinct molecular identifier. Reads with shared molecular identifiers were discarded instead of being binned into consensus sequences. MiTCR, set to a Q25 quality threshold and the strictest error-elimination algorithm, was used for CDR3 identification, clonotype clustering and error correction. A nonparametric unseen species model using Euler transformation provided a lower-bound estimate of total TCR beta diversity. TCRdb handled the public reads itself, with Q25 trimming in fastp and clone calling in MiXCR, and kept productive beta chains. For every CDR3 protein sequence, its rows merge into one entry that carries the most common genes and DNA. The V and J calls here are based on TCRdb, not the publication. In all, the sample holds about 1.4 million distinct CDR3 sequences, and around 59% of those were seen once. The ten largest account for 5% to 7% of the sample.

The junction shows trimming of 2 bases on V and 2 bases on J, plus 18 bases between the germline ends. The CDR3 starts with the cysteine, ends with the phenylalanine, and has 17 residues. The sequence is cut down to CDR3 DNA, 51 bases in frame from base 1. Based on the germline V gene, the CDR1 and CDR2 sequences are SGHTA and FQGNSA. The donors were roughly 39 Caucasian individuals from Russia, aged about 6 to 100 years, who were systemically healthy. Each donor gave ten milliliters of peripheral blood, drawn into EDTA-treated Vacutainer tubes. Ficoll-Paque density-gradient centrifugation was used to isolate PBMCs, with at least 6 million per sample. Trizol reagent was used to extract total RNA from PBMCs, with at least 5 micrograms per sample. Naive CD45RAhigh/CD27high T cell percentages were measured by flow cytometry on a PBMC aliquot from every donor.

The TCR was taken from a young man in good health. Source material: blood. The chain uses TRBV7-2 and TRBJ1-1; a confident D gene designation cannot be given. At the DNA level, the sequence is TGTGCCAGCAGCTTATTCCCCTCCCTCGGGATCAACACTGAAGCTTTCTTT. The resulting protein is CASSLFPSLGINTEAFF.